This T cell receptor (beta chain) is from a study of blood T cell repertoires in COVID-19. At the level of the study: The United States, Italy and Spain were the sources of the acute and convalescent COVID-19 samples. Sample material is recorded as cDNA or gDNA derived from T cells, B-cell-depleted T cells, or PBMCs.

The ends lost 5 bases at V and 7 bases at J; junction bases unmatched: 7. This CDR3 is 14 amino acids long. Germline values: CDR1 KGHDR, CDR2 SFDVKD. Authors' processing steps: Reference gene primer amplification in the assay estimated nucleated cell counts. This table comes from immunoSEQ multiplex PCR, and its TCRdb copy is limited to in-frame clones, with some not included. V, J and clone size are those of that table, while D and trimming were read from the DNA. The sample lists approximately 170,000 clones, approximately 90% occurring once. The chain employs TRBV24-1 and TRBJ1-5; 7 bases are a match to TRBD1. The material sequenced was peripheral blood. The TCR comes from a man aged 55 to 69 with acute or convalescent COVID-19. In DNA, the CDR3 is TGTGCCACCAGTGTAGGAGGGGGCCACCAGCCCCAGCATTTT. Translated, it gives CATSVGGGHQPQHF.